Below, 22 T cell receptor beta chains from the same sample are listed, as sequenced in a study of shared clonotypes between healthy human individuals (dated by TCRdb to about 2020). Libraries came from the immunoSEQ multiplex PCR assay. TCRdb retrieved this table from immuneACCESS and kept in-frame rearrangements only. Not all clones are present; in checked studies, unresolved V genes account for under half, and no reason is known for the remainder. For this sample there are approximately 2.1 million clones; just over 90% appear just once. The top ten clones comprise 0.3% to 0.4% of the sample. The sequenced sample consisted of naive CD4+ T cells from PBMCs. The cell subset or site label for this specimen denotes: CD45RA+ positively selected. These receptors came from a man younger than 30 in good health. Some clones in this sample may be carry-over from other donors' samples.

V and J are TRBV7-6 and TRBJ1-4; 7 bases line up with TRBD1. The germline gives CDR1 SGHVS, CDR2 FNYEAQ. V was pared by 2 bases and J by 8 bases, with 5 bases of the junction left unmatched. The CDR3 is 14 residues long. The CDR3 DNA follows: TGTGCCAGCAGCTTAAGGGGGCTGGGGGAAAAACTGTTTTTT. Protein product: CASSLRGLGEKLFF.

The chain uses TRBV29-1 and TRBJ2-1; D not resolved. CDR1 and CDR2 from the germline V gene are SQVTM and ANQGSEA. The CDR3 consists of 15 residues. Trimming cost V 3 bases and J 3 bases, with 15 bases left between them. CDR3 bases: TGCAGCGTTGACACCCCCGATAACTACTACAATGAGCAGTTCTTC. Protein sequence: CSVDTPDNYYNEQFF.

V usage is TRBV5-1 and J usage is TRBJ2-3; the match to TRBD2 covers 14 bases. Germline CDR1 is SGHRS and CDR2 is YFSETQ. After removal of 5 bases from V and 6 bases from J, the junction contained 5 bases not matched to a gene. The CDR3 consists of 15 residues. CDR3 in amino acids: CASRPGLAGADTQYF. CDR3 in DNA: TGCGCCAGCAGGCCGGGACTAGCGGGAGCGGATACGCAGTATTTT.

The rearrangement links TRBV28 to TRBJ2-3, with 9 bases matching TRBD2. Germline CDR1 is MDHEN and CDR2 is SYDVKM. V lost 8 bases, J lost 8 bases, and 8 bases stayed unmatched. The CDR3 is 13 amino acids. The CDR3 sequence is CASGLAGRGTQYF. In DNA form, the CDR3 reads TGTGCCAGCGGTCTAGCGGGGAGGGGTACGCAGTATTTT.

CDR3 residues: CASSSRDGELFF. CDR3 nucleotides: TGTGCCAGCAGCTCGAGGGACGGGGAGCTGTTTTTT. This chain links TRBV7-2 with TRBJ2-2; a weak D match, TRBD2 (5 bases). Trimming removed 4 bases at V and 7 bases at J, with 7 bases between. The CDR3 sequence is 12 residues long. Germline CDR1 is SGHTA and CDR2 is FQGNSA.

The V call is TRBV9, the J call TRBJ2-7; 11 nucleotides align to TRBD2. Germline V gives CDR1 SGDLS, CDR2 YYNGEE. The CDR3 is 15 amino acids. J was trimmed by 6 bases and V by 0 bases; bases with no gene match: 5. CDR3 sequence: CASSVVTSGISEQYF. The CDR3 nucleotides are TGTGCCAGCAGCGTAGTGACTAGCGGGATCTCCGAGCAGTACTTC.

A word on this clone: This sample also contains other DNA sequences that code for the same CDR3. The V and J genes are TRBV7-2 and TRBJ2-5; D is unclear. V was cut by 3 bases and J by 5 bases, with 10 bases left in between. CDR3 length: 13 residues. CDR1 and CDR2 from the germline V gene are SGHTA and FQGNSA. This chain's CDR3 is CASSFPAAETQYF. Here the CDR3 DNA reads TGTGCCAGCAGCTTCCCAGCTGCGGAGACCCAGTACTTC.

This clone was picked up a small number of times. V is TRBV7-9 and J is TRBJ1-5; no definite D call. CDR1 is SEHNR, CDR2 FQNEAQ, per germline (reference sequence). The CDR3 runs to 13 residues. Trimming took 8 bases from V and 4 from J, leaving 12 bases between them. The CDR3 bases are TGTGCCAGCCAACTCTCTATTAATCAGCCCCAGCATTTT. Encoded protein: CASQLSINQPQHF.

This sequence joins TRBV19 and TRBJ2-7; 11 bases are a match to TRBD2. From germline, CDR1 is LNHDA and CDR2 SQIVND (reference sequence). V lost 6 bases, J lost 6 bases, and 16 bases stayed unmatched. The CDR3 is made up of 17 amino acids. The CDR3 region has the DNA TGTGCCAGTAGGGCTACTAGCGGGAGTAAGTTCCCGGGCGAGCAGTACTTC. Amino acid sequence: CASRATSGSKFPGEQYF. The entire variable domain, with the rest obtained from reference TRBV19 and TRBJ2-7, is as follows: DGGITQSPKYLFRKEGQNVTLSCEQNLNHDAMYWYRQDPGQGLRLIYYSQIVNDFQKGDIAEGYSVSREKKESFPLTVTSAQKNPTAFYLCASRATSGSKFPGEQYFGPGTRLTVT.

This rearrangement joins TRBV9 to TRBJ2-7; 9 bases fit TRBD2. J was trimmed by 7 bases and V by 0 bases; bases with no gene match: 8. CDR3 size: 15 residues. Germline lookup yields CDR1 SGDLS and CDR2 YYNGEE. The CDR3 spells CASSVDGSGSGEQYF. The CDR3 DNA follows: TGTGCCAGCAGCGTAGATGGTAGCGGGAGTGGTGAGCAGTACTTC.

Only one count was recorded for this clone. The chain links TRBV11-1 to TRBJ2-5, with TRBD2 matching over 7 bases. V trimming: 2 bases; J trimming: 5 bases; junction bases outside the gene matches: 5. CDR1 SGHAT and CDR2 FQDESV come from the germline V gene (reference sequence). The CDR3 sequence is 14 residues long. The CDR3 sequence is CASSLLRGFETQYF. The CDR3 DNA is TGTGCCAGCAGCTTATTGCGGGGGTTCGAGACCCAGTACTTC.

The chain carries TRBV6-6 and TRBJ2-3, with D possibly called TRBD1 or TRBD2 (5 bases each). CDR3 length equals 14 residues. Germline lookup yields CDR1 MNHNY and CDR2 SVGAGI (reference sequence). V gave up 7 bases and J gave up 3 bases, with 14 bases separating them. CDR3 nucleotides: TGTGCCAGCACCGACCCGGGACGTACAGATACGCAGTATTTT. Protein: CASTDPGRTDTQYF.

V usage is TRBV18 and J usage is TRBJ2-7; D remains unclear. The CDR3 consists of 12 residues. Trimming cost V 6 bases and J 7 bases, with 13 bases left between them. Germline V lookup: CDR1 KGHSH, CDR2 LQKENI. The CDR3 sequence is CASSPALEEQYF. DNA for the CDR3: TGTGCCAGCTCGCCGGCCCTAGAAGAGCAGTACTTC.

The gene calls are TRBV27 and TRBJ2-5; D might be TRBD1 (6 bases). This CDR3 comprises 14 residues. CDR1 is MNHEY and CDR2 is SMNVEV in the germline V gene (reference sequence). Trimming took off 5 bases at V and 4 bases at J, with 14 bases between the two ends. CDR3 DNA sequence: TGTGCCAGCAGTCATAGCAACAGGGTAGAGACCCAGTACTTC. It translates to CASSHSNRVETQYF.

V and J are TRBV28 and TRBJ1-5; 8 nucleotides align to TRBD1. V trimming: 10 bases; J trimming: 6 bases; junction bases outside the gene matches: 8. The CDR3 spans 13 residues. Germline assignment: CDR1 MDHEN and CDR2 SYDVKM. In nucleotides, the CDR3 is TGTGCCACGTCAAGACAGGGGAGTCAGCCCCAGCATTTT. Residues: CATSRQGSQPQHF.

The V and J genes are TRBV11-2 and TRBJ2-5; D possibly matches TRBD1 or TRBD2 (5 bases each). The germline V and J ends were trimmed by 5 bases and 2 bases, with 24 bases remaining between them. This CDR3 has 18 residues. From germline, CDR1 is SGHAT and CDR2 FQNNGV. The CDR3 loop is CASSPEGRDPRWQETQYF. The DNA for the CDR3 is TGTGCCAGCAGCCCCGAAGGCCGGGACCCGAGGTGGCAAGAGACCCAGTACTTC.

The chain combines TRBV19 with TRBJ1-4; D remains ambiguous. The CDR3 extends over 14 amino acids. The V gene lost 6 bases and the J gene lost 5 bases, with 13 bases spanning the gap. From germline, CDR1 is LNHDA and CDR2 SQIVND (reference sequence). CDR3 DNA: TGTGCCAGTAGCCCGGGTCGACTCAATGAAAAACTGTTTTTT. It yields the protein CASSPGRLNEKLFF.

V and J are TRBV4-2 and TRBJ1-3, with 7 nucleotides matching TRBD1. CDR3 length equals 15 residues. Per the germline V gene, CDR1 is LGHNA and CDR2 is YNFKEQ. Germline trimming cut 4 bases from V and 2 bases from J; bases unmatched to any gene: 5. The CDR3 bases are TGTGCCAGCAGCCCCGCCGACAGGGCTGGAAACACCATATATTTT. This encodes CASSPADRAGNTIYF.

The chain recombines TRBV5-1 with TRBJ2-5; 7 nucleotides agree with TRBD2. Germline CDR1 is SGHRS and CDR2 is YFSETQ. The V and J ends lost 0 bases and 5 bases, in that order; junction bases with no gene match: 4. The CDR3 is 14 amino acids. The CDR3 region is CASSLAGGSETQYF. In DNA form, the CDR3 reads TGCGCCAGCAGCTTGGCTGGCGGGAGTGAGACCCAGTACTTC. Complete variable domain (other parts from reference TRBV5-1 and TRBJ2-5): KAGVTQTPRYLIKTRGQQVTLSCSPISGHRSVSWYQQTPGQGLQFLFEYFSETQRNKGNFPGRFSGRQFSNSRSEMNVSTLELGDSALYLCASSLAGGSETQYFGPGTRLLVL.

V usage is TRBV4-2 and J usage is TRBJ1-1, with D possibly being TRBD1 (5 bases). The CDR3 has 15 residues. V lost 4 bases to trimming and J lost 1 base, with 13 bases between them. The germline V gene encodes CDR1 LGHNA and CDR2 YNFKEQ. The chain's CDR3 is CASSPMGESNTEAFF. The CDR3 nucleotides are TGTGCCAGCAGCCCCATGGGGGAGTCGAACACTGAAGCTTTCTTT.

The chain employs TRBV15 and TRBJ2-3, with TRBD1 matching over 10 bases. V was pared by 0 bases and J by 4 bases, with 7 bases of the junction left unmatched. The CDR3 covers 17 residues. Per the germline V gene, CDR1 is LNHNV and CDR2 is YYDKDF (reference sequence). CDR3 coding DNA: TGTGCCACCAGCAGAGACCCCGGGACAGGGGCGTCAGATACGCAGTATTTT. Protein sequence: CATSRDPGTGASDTQYF.

V is TRBV5-1 and J is TRBJ2-7; 10 bases align to TRBD1. CDR3 size: 16 residues. In germline, CDR1 is SGHRS, CDR2 YFSETQ. V gave up 0 bases and J gave up 2 bases; unmatched junction bases: 5. The CDR3 DNA sequence: TGCGCCAGCAGCTTGGTCGGGACAGGGGTGGCCTACGAGCAGTACTTC. It is translated as CASSLVGTGVAYEQYF.